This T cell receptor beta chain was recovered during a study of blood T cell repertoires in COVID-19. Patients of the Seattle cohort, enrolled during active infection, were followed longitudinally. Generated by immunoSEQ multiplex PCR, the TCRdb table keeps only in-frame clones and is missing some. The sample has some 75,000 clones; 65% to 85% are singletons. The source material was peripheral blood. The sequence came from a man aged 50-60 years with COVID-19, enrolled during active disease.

The CDR3 is CAISAMTSKETQYF. The DNA of the CDR3 is TGTGCCATCAGTGCCATGACTAGCAAAGAGACCCAGTACTTC. The V gene is TRBV10-3, the J gene TRBJ2-5; TRBD2 aligns across 7 bases. V shed 4 bases and J 3 bases; nucleotides not matched to a gene: 5. CDR1 and CDR2 from the germline V gene are ENHRY and SYGVKD. This CDR3 is built from 14 residues.